This TCR beta chain was sequenced in a study of OX40 agonist ivuxolimab in advanced cancers. At the level of the study: Patients received intravenous ivuxolimab every 2 weeks at 0.01 to 10 mg/kg. Hepatocellular carcinoma, melanoma, renal cell or head and neck cancer occurred in dose-escalation patients.

Broader study findings: Among the lowest peripheral clonal expansion occurred in 0.1-3.0 mg/kg partial responders.

This clone was observed once. The target antigen is unknown. Assay: immunoSEQ multiplex PCR; the TCRdb copy retains only in-frame clones and omits some. Here the sample spans nearly 70,000 clones, 75% to 90% being singletons. Germline CDR1 and CDR2: SGHNT and YYREEE (reference sequence). Trimming removed 0 bases from V and 6 bases from J, with 15 bases in between. The CDR3 extends over 15 amino acids. The specimen comprised CD4+ or CD8+ T cells sorted from blood, sampled in a trial of the OX40 agonist ivuxolimab. The TCR was taken from an adult with an advanced solid tumor such as melanoma, head and neck, liver or kidney cancer. The rearrangement uses TRBV5-4 and TRBJ1-2, with D uncertain. The CDR3 DNA follows: TGTGCCAGCAGCTTGGAGGACGCCCGAACGGATGGCTACACCTTC. Amino acids: CASSLEDARTDGYTF. Full variable domain (outside the CDR3, taken from reference TRBV5-4 and TRBJ1-2): ETGVTQSPTHLIKTRGQQVTLRCSSQSGHNTVSWYQQALGQGPQFIFQYYREEENGRGNFPPRFSGLQFPNYSSELNVNALELDDSALYLCASSLEDARTDGYTFGSGTRLTVV.